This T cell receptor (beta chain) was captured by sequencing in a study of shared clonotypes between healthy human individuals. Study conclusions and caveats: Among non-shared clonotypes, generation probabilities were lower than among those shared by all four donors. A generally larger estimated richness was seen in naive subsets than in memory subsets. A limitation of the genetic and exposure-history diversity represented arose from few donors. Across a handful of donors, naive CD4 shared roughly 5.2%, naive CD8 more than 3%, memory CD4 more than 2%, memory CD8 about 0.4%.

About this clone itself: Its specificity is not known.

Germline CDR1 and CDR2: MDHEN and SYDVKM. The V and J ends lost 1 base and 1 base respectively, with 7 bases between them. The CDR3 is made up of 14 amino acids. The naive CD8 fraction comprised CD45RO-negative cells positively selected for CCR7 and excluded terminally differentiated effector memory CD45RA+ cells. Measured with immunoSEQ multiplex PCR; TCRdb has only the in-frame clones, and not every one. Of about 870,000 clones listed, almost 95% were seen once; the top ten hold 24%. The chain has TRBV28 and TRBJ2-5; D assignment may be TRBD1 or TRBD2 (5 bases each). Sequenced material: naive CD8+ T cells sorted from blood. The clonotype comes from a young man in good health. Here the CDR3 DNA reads TGTGCCAGCAGTTTATACGGGGCCCAAGAGACCCAGTACTTC. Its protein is CASSLYGAQETQYF.